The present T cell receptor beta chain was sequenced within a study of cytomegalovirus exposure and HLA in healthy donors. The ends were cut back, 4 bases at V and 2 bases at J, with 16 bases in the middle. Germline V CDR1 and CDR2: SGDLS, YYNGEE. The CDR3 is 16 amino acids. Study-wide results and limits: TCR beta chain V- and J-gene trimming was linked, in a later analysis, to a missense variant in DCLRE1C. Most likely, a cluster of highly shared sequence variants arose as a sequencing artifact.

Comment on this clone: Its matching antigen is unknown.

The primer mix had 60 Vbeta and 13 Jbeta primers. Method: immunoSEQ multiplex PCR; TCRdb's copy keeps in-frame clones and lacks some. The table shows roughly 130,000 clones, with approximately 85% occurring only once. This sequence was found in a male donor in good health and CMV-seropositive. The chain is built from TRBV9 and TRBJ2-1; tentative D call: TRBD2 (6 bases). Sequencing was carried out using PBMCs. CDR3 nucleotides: TGTGCCAGCAGCATGACCGGGACTTCCACCTACAATGAGCAGTTCTTC. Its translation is CASSMTGTSTYNEQFF. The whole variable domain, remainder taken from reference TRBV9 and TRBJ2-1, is DSGVTQTPKHLITATGQRVTLRCSPRSGDLSVYWYQQSLDQGLQFLIQYYNGEERAKGNILERFSAQQFPDLHSELNLSSLELGDSALYFCASSMTGTSTYNEQFFGPGTRLTVL.